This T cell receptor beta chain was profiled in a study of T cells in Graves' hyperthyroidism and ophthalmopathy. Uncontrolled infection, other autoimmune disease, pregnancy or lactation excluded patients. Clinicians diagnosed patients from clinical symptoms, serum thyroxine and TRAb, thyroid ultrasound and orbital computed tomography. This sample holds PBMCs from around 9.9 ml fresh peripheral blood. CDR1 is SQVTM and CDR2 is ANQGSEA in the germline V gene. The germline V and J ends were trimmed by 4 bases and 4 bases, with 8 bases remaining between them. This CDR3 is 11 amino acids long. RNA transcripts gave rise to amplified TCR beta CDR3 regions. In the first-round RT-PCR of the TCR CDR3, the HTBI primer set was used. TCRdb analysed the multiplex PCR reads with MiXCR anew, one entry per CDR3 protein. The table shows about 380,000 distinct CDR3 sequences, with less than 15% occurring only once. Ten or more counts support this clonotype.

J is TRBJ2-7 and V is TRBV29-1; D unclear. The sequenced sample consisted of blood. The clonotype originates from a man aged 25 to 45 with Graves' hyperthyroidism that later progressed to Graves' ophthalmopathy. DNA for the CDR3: TGCAGCGTTGGAGAAGGATACGAGCAGTACTTC. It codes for CSVGEGYEQYF.